The clone carrying this T cell receptor (beta chain) was counted many times. Its antigen remains unidentified. CD8+CD57+ cell expansion had been shown by flow cytometry in patients chosen for sequencing. These data are taken from a study of CD8+CD57+ T cells in acquired aplastic anemia. Overall study context: On average, sorted CD4+ and CD8+ cells gave 2.5 to 4 ug of DNA.

Profiles of TCR beta VDJ and CDR3 were generated from a genomic DNA template. TCRdb passed the reads through MiXCR, listing each CDR3 protein once. The sample lists around 200,000 distinct CDR3 sequences; about 60% were seen once. Study-wide findings and caveats: Patients and controls shared nearly 30 CD8+ CDR3 sequences, which appeared highly expressed in patients and within their immunodominant clones.

Sequencing was done on a sample of sorted CD4+, CD8+, or CD8+CD57+ T cells (not recorded which) from PBMCs. The receptor's source is a human donor with aplastic anemia.

CDR3: CASSLAPDSSYEQYF. In nucleotides, the CDR3 is TGTGCCAGCAGCTTGGCTCCGGACAGCTCCTACGAGCAGTACTTC. The chain couples TRBV5-6 to TRBJ2-7, with D possibly matching TRBD1 (6 bases). Per the germline V gene, CDR1 is SGHDT and CDR2 is YYEEEE. The length of the CDR3 is 15 residues. Between the trimmed V and J ends, which lost 0 bases and 0 bases, there was a span of 10 bases.